The next 26 T cell receptor beta chains were all read from a single sample in a study of blood T cell repertoires in COVID-19. Produced via immunoSEQ multiplex PCR; TCRdb's table is partial and in-frame only. This sample has tens of thousands of clones, with 65% to 90% found just once. The sequenced material came from peripheral blood. These receptors were collected from a man between 40 and 49 years old with acute or convalescent COVID-19.

V is TRBV19 and J is TRBJ1-5, with a possible D match to TRBD1 (5 bases). The CDR3 covers 15 residues. CDR1 and CDR2 from the germline V gene are LNHDA and SQIVND (reference sequence). V lost 5 bases to trimming and J lost 2 bases, with 13 bases between them. The CDR3 DNA sequence: TGTGCCAGTAGTTATGGCCCGGGGGGCAATCAGCCCCAGCATTTT. Amino acid sequence: CASSYGPGGNQPQHF.

V usage is TRBV27 and J usage is TRBJ1-1, with a weak D call TRBD1 (6 bases). Germline V lookup: CDR1 MNHEY, CDR2 SMNVEV (reference sequence). This CDR3 comprises 15 residues. V lost 5 bases and J lost 2, with 15 bases in between. CDR3 sequence reads: CASSSQDSFNTEAFF. The CDR3 DNA reads TGTGCCAGCAGTAGCCAGGACAGTTTTAACACTGAAGCTTTCTTT.

This chain links TRBV5-1 with TRBJ1-2; D uncertain. Trimming stripped 2 bases from V and 2 bases from J, with 19 bases between. CDR1 is SGHRS, CDR2 YFSETQ, per germline. The CDR3 totals 17 residues. CDR3 nucleotide sequence: TGCGCCAGCAGCTTAGATTTCCGGCCGCCGGAGAACTATGGCTACACCTTC. This encodes CASSLDFRPPENYGYTF.

The rearrangement uses TRBV4-1 and TRBJ2-3, with 14 bases that match TRBD2. Germline CDR1 and CDR2: MGHRA and YSYEKL. V was clipped by 2 bases and J by 6 bases; unmatched bases: 10. CDR3 length: 18 residues. Written as DNA, the CDR3 is TGCGCCAGCAGCCAAAGTACGCGGACTAGCGGGGGGACGGATACGCAGTATTTT. Translating it yields CASSQSTRTSGGTDTQYF.

The chain employs TRBV19 and TRBJ1-2; D is possibly TRBD1 (5 bases). The V end was cut by 7 bases, the J end by 4 bases, with 10 bases between. The CDR3 has 12 residues. The V gene's germline CDR1 is LNHDA and CDR2 SQIVND (reference sequence). CDR3 loop: CASTEQAYGYTF. CDR3 DNA: TGTGCCAGTACGGAACAGGCCTATGGCTACACCTTC.

The chain is built from TRBV5-5 and TRBJ2-2, with 9 bases matching TRBD1. The CDR3 length is 14 residues. Germline trimming cut 2 bases from V and 7 bases from J; bases unmatched to any gene: 3. Per the germline V gene, CDR1 is SGHKS and CDR2 is YYEKEE (reference sequence). CDR3: CASSFTGGGGELFF. CDR3 DNA: TGTGCCAGCAGCTTCACAGGGGGCGGCGGGGAGCTGTTTTTT. Variable domain in full (rest from reference TRBV5-5 and TRBJ2-2): DAGVTQSPTHLIKTRGQQVTLRCSPISGHKSVSWYQQVLGQGPQFIFQYYEKEERGRGNFPDRFSARQFPNYSSELNVNALLLGDSALYLCASSFTGGGGELFFGEGSRLTVL.

This clone was seen once. V and J are TRBV5-4 and TRBJ2-7; the D is unclear. CDR3 length: 13 amino acids. V lost 1 base, J lost 3 bases, and 8 bases lay in between. The V gene's germline CDR1 is SGHNT and CDR2 YYREEE (reference sequence). The CDR3 DNA reads as TGTGCCAGCAGCTTGTCATCCGGCTACGAGCAGTACTTC. It is translated as CASSLSSGYEQYF.

V is TRBV7-2 and J is TRBJ1-2, with unresolved D. This CDR3 spans 13 amino acids. CDR1 is SGHTA, CDR2 FQGNSA, per germline. With 6 bases removed from V and 3 bases from J, the gap between germline ends came to 11 bases. DNA of the CDR3: TGTGCCAGCAGTCAGCGTTTGTACTATGGCTACACCTTC. It encodes CASSQRLYYGYTF.

This chain links TRBV4-1 with TRBJ2-1; D might be TRBD1 (6 bases). The CDR3 runs to 14 residues. The germline V gene encodes CDR1 MGHRA and CDR2 YSYEKL. Trimming pared 0 bases from V and 8 bases from J, leaving 11 bases between. The CDR3 loop is CASSQDPTGDEQFF. DNA for the CDR3: TGCGCCAGCAGCCAAGACCCGACAGGAGATGAGCAGTTCTTC.

The chain employs TRBV25-1 and TRBJ1-2, with 9 nucleotides matching TRBD1. This CDR3 comprises 14 residues. Germline V CDR1 and CDR2: MGHDK, SYGVNS. The junction had 4 bases not matched to a gene; V was cut back by 2 bases and J by 6 bases. CDR3 nucleotides: TGTGCCAGCAGTGAAGGGACAGGGCGTAATGGCTACACCTTC. Translating it yields CASSEGTGRNGYTF.

This chain joins TRBV5-6 and TRBJ1-1; 9 positions agree with TRBD1. Trimming at V came to 4 bases and at J to 4 bases, leaving 5 bases not matched to a gene. Looked up from germline, CDR1 is SGHDT and CDR2 is YYEEEE. The CDR3 totals 14 residues. The CDR3 here is CASSRTGAGTEAFF. The CDR3 DNA follows: TGTGCCAGCAGCAGGACAGGGGCGGGCACTGAAGCTTTCTTT.

The chain links TRBV5-4 to TRBJ2-3; D gene uncertain. With 0 bases removed from V and 2 bases from J, the gap between germline ends came to 10 bases. Germline V gives CDR1 SGHNT, CDR2 YYREEE (reference sequence). The CDR3 extends over 15 amino acids. The CDR3 DNA sequence: TGTGCCAGCAGCTTGGATGCCGCGTCCACAGATACGCAGTATTTT. This codes for CASSLDAASTDTQYF.

This clone was seen once. The chain uses TRBV11-3 and TRBJ1-4; D is ambiguous. The V gene lost 4 bases and the J gene lost 3 bases, with 9 bases spanning the gap. The CDR3 runs to 14 residues. Germline CDR1 reads SGHNT; CDR2 reads YENEEA. The CDR3 DNA follows: TGTGCCAGCAGCTCGGGGAGAGCTAATGAAAAACTGTTTTTT. Its translation is CASSSGRANEKLFF.

The rearrangement links TRBV19 to TRBJ1-5, with D hard to call. V gave up 5 bases and J gave up 6 bases, with 14 bases separating them. CDR1 and CDR2 (germline): LNHDA, SQIVND (reference sequence). This CDR3 is 14 amino acids long. The CDR3 is CASSWEGGGQPQHF. CDR3 DNA sequence: TGTGCCAGTAGTTGGGAGGGAGGCGGTCAGCCCCAGCATTTT.

This rearrangement joins TRBV29-1 to TRBJ1-1, with 7 bases matching TRBD1. The CDR3 covers 12 residues. Germline CDR1 and CDR2: SQVTM and ANQGSEA. As DNA, the CDR3 is TGCAGGGTAGACAGGGATAACACTGAAGCTTTCTTT. Translated, it gives CRVDRDNTEAFF.

The CDR3 region has the DNA TGTGCCAGCAGTGGACAGTCAAGGACGGATACGCAGTATTTT. Residues: CASSGQSRTDTQYF. The chain carries TRBV2 and TRBJ2-3, with a possible D match to TRBD1 (5 bases). Germline values: CDR1 SNHLY, CDR2 FYNNEI. This CDR3 has 14 amino acids. V was clipped by 4 bases and J by 6 bases, with 14 bases between them.

The chain employs TRBV29-1 and TRBJ1-2; D gene ambiguous. The germline V and J ends were trimmed by 0 bases and 2 bases, with 13 bases remaining between them. Germline V gene sequence: CDR1 SQVTM, CDR2 ANQGSEA. The CDR3 is made up of 15 amino acids. The CDR3 DNA sequence: TGCAGCGTTGAAGATCGAGGCGAACGGAACTATGGCTACACCTTC. Translation: CSVEDRGERNYGYTF.

The V call is TRBV5-6, the J call TRBJ1-2; a weak D match, TRBD1 (6 bases). Germline lookup yields CDR1 SGHDT and CDR2 YYEEEE. V shed 4 bases and J shed 8 bases, with 9 bases lying between them. The CDR3 has 11 residues. The CDR3 DNA reads TGTGCCAGCAGCCACAGGGACGGCTACACCTTC. It encodes CASSHRDGYTF. The full variable domain, with the rest looked up from reference TRBV5-6 and TRBJ1-2, is DAGVTQSPTHLIKTRGQQVTLRCSPKSGHDTVSWYQQALGQGPQFIFQYYEEEERQRGNFPDRFSGHQFPNYSSELNVNALLLGDSALYLCASSHRDGYTFGSGTRLTVV.

The chain uses TRBV12-5 and TRBJ1-5; no firm D call. The germline gives CDR1 LGHNT, CDR2 FRNRAP. The CDR3 totals 16 residues. Deletions cut 5 bases from V and 6 bases from J, with 20 bases between. The CDR3 region is CASGLHLSGLTQPQHF. The DNA of the CDR3 is TGTGCTAGTGGTCTACACCTGTCGGGTTTGACTCAGCCCCAGCATTTT.

The chain uses TRBV5-4 and TRBJ1-1; D is perhaps TRBD1 (6 bases). This CDR3 region has 13 residues. The V end was cut by 0 bases, the J end by 5 bases, with 8 bases between. CDR1 is SGHNT, CDR2 YYREEE, per germline (reference sequence). This CDR3 is CASSLGRGTEAFF. The CDR3, as DNA: TGTGCCAGCAGCTTGGGCAGGGGAACTGAAGCTTTCTTT.

The chain uses TRBV28 and TRBJ1-2; the D gene is possibly TRBD1 (5 bases). The V and J ends lost 5 bases and 6 bases respectively, with 13 bases between them. CDR3 length equals 13 residues. Germline values: CDR1 MDHEN, CDR2 SYDVKM. This CDR3 is CASSAGLLHGYTF. The CDR3 DNA follows: TGTGCCAGCAGTGCGGGACTGCTCCATGGCTACACCTTC.

This clone was seen a few times. J is TRBJ2-7 and V is TRBV4-2, with 8 bases fitting TRBD1. The CDR3 is made up of 14 amino acids. The V segment lost 2 bases and the J segment 11 bases; nucleotides outside the gene matches: 11. Germline values: CDR1 LGHNA, CDR2 YNFKEQ. The CDR3 is CASSQTGQAKPEYF. CDR3 bases: TGTGCCAGCAGCCAAACGGGACAGGCTAAACCGGAGTACTTC.

This clone was seen more than once but under ten times. The V gene is TRBV19, the J gene TRBJ1-5, with D tentatively TRBD1 (5 bases). Germline V gene lookup returns CDR1 LNHDA and CDR2 SQIVND (reference sequence). With 8 bases removed from V and 0 bases from J, the gap between germline ends came to 11 bases. This CDR3 has 14 amino acids. The CDR3 loop is CASSGVYSNQPQHF. CDR3 nucleotides: TGTGCCAGTTCGGGGGTGTATAGCAATCAGCCCCAGCATTTT. Complete variable domain (other parts from reference TRBV19 and TRBJ1-5): DGGITQSPKYLFRKEGQNVTLSCEQNLNHDAMYWYRQDPGQGLRLIYYSQIVNDFQKGDIAEGYSVSREKKESFPLTVTSAQKNPTAFYLCASSGVYSNQPQHFGDGTRLSIL.

V and J are TRBV2 and TRBJ2-2, with D possibly being TRBD1 (6 bases). Trimming cost V 7 bases and J 5 bases, with 14 bases left between them. Per the germline V gene, CDR1 is SNHLY and CDR2 is FYNNEI. The CDR3 length is 14 residues. The CDR3 is CASMVRGATGELFF. CDR3 DNA sequence: TGTGCCAGCATGGTCAGGGGTGCAACCGGGGAGCTGTTTTTT.

This chain connects TRBV6-2 or TRBV6-3 to TRBJ2-5; D is possibly TRBD2 (6 bases). V lost 0 bases and J 1 base, leaving 12 bases between the germline ends. This CDR3 spans 16 amino acids. CDR1 and CDR2 from the germline V gene are MNHEY and SVGEGT. As DNA, the CDR3 is TGTGCCAGCAGTTACTCAGGAGGGAACCTCCAAGAGACCCAGTACTTC. Its protein is CASSYSGGNLQETQYF.

The chain combines TRBV28 with TRBJ1-1, with 8 bases aligning to TRBD1. V lost 5 bases, J lost 8 bases, and 4 bases stayed unmatched. Germline lookup yields CDR1 MDHEN and CDR2 SYDVKM. This CDR3 is built from 12 residues. This chain's CDR3 is CASSLGQGEAFF. The CDR3 DNA follows: TGTGCCAGCAGTCTCGGACAGGGAGAAGCTTTCTTT.